This T cell receptor beta chain derives from a study of T cells in Graves' hyperthyroidism and ophthalmopathy. The TCR beta CDR3 regions underwent amplification using RNA transcripts as the source. The TCR CDR3 was amplified in a first-round RT-PCR using the HTBI primer set. TCRdb reanalysed the multiplex PCR reads using MiXCR and keeps one entry per CDR3 protein. The table records 300,000 to 450,000 distinct CDR3 sequences, approximately 18% of them present only once. In this sample, this clonotype turned up many times. Per germline, CDR1 MNHEY and CDR2 SVGAGI. With 0 bases clipped from V and 6 bases from J, the junction kept 5 bases outside the gene matches. The CDR3 extends over 15 amino acids.

Specimen: blood. The sequence derives from a woman aged 25 to 45 with Graves' hyperthyroidism that later progressed to Graves' ophthalmopathy. This chain connects TRBV6-5 to TRBJ2-7; 10 nucleotides agree with TRBD1. The CDR3 nucleotides are TGTGCCAGCAGTTACTCCGGGACAGGGGAGAGCGAGCAGTACTTC. Amino acids: CASSYSGTGESEQYF.